The 32 T cell receptor beta chains listed next were all sequenced from one sample in a study of blood T cells in healthy people across ages (dated by TCRdb to 2013 to 2016). Library method: 5' RACE. The instrument given in TCRdb is Illumina HiSeq 2500. A second roughly 6 to 12 cycle PCR used a sample-barcoded 5' primer and a J-beta primer mix. Through fastp at Q25 and MiXCR, TCRdb rebuilt clones from the public reads, retaining in-frame beta chains. When rows share a CDR3 protein, they turn into one entry using the most common DNA and genes. In all, the sample holds 550,000 to 650,000 distinct CDR3 sequences, and about 30% of those were seen once. The top ten clonotypes cover approximately 14% of the sample. Sequenced sample: blood. These TCRs come from a woman older than 75 in good health.

In its sample, this clonotype was seen many times. CDR3 region: CASSDGGWETQYF. The CDR3 DNA is TGTGCCAGCAGTGATGGAGGGTGGGAGACCCAGTACTTC. V is TRBV25-1 and J is TRBJ2-5, with D perhaps TRBD2 (6 bases). CDR1 is MGHDK and CDR2 is SYGVNS in the germline V gene. The CDR3 has 13 residues. Trimming stripped 3 bases from V and 5 bases from J, with 10 bases between.

This clonotype was picked up many times. The rearrangement links TRBV5-6 to TRBJ2-6, with D tentatively TRBD1 (6 bases). The CDR3 runs to 17 residues. Trimming left V 0 bases short and J 1 base short, with 11 bases between. Germline loops: CDR1 SGHDT, CDR2 YYEEEE. CDR3 loop: CASSLGTAQSGANVLTF. CDR3 in DNA: TGTGCCAGCAGCTTGGGGACAGCGCAGTCTGGGGCCAACGTCCTGACTTTC. Combining the CDR3 with reference TRBV5-6 and TRBJ2-6 gives the whole variable domain DAGVTQSPTHLIKTRGQQVTLRCSPKSGHDTVSWYQQALGQGPQFIFQYYEEEERQRGNFPDRFSGHQFPNYSSELNVNALLLGDSALYLCASSLGTAQSGANVLTFGAGSRLTVL.

The chain recombines TRBV18 with TRBJ1-2; the match to TRBD1 covers 9 bases. V lost 5 bases to trimming and J lost 7 bases; unmatched junction nucleotides: 8. This CDR3 comprises 14 residues. Germline CDR1 is KGHSH and CDR2 is LQKENI. CDR3 DNA sequence: TGTGCCAGCTCAGCCGGGACAGGGCACTGTGGCTACACCTTC. This sequence encodes CASSAGTGHCGYTF.

The DNA of the CDR3 is TGTGCCAGCACCGACCGGGACGCAAAACTGTTTTTT. This translates into CASTDRDAKLFF. This chain uses TRBV12-3 or TRBV12-4 with TRBJ1-4; the D gene is possibly TRBD1 (5 bases). Deletions cut 7 bases from V and 10 bases from J, with 13 bases between. The CDR3 sequence is 12 residues long.

Details on this clonotype: An end of the junction differs from the germline gene, which may be a read error. The gene calls are TRBV24-1 and TRBJ2-4, with 8 nucleotides matching TRBD1. The tail of the sequence fits TRBJ2-7 better, so the J call may be wrong. The CDR3 runs to 15 residues. Germline values: CDR1 KGHDR, CDR2 SFDVKD. For the CDR3, the DNA is TGTGCCACCGGTGACCCAACAGGGGGTCCCTACGAGCAGTACTTC. Translation: CATGDPTGGPYEQYF.

The chain has TRBV5-5 and TRBJ1-1; D ambiguous. CDR3 size: 14 residues. Per the germline V gene, CDR1 is SGHKS and CDR2 is YYEKEE (reference sequence). Trimming stripped 10 bases from V and 4 bases from J, with 20 bases between. The CDR3 reads CAFRTVPAATEAFF. The DNA of the CDR3 is TGTGCCTTTCGGACGGTCCCAGCAGCCACTGAAGCTTTCTTT.

The chain has TRBV24-1 and TRBJ2-5; D is unclear. The V end was cut by 4 bases, the J end by 5 bases, with 16 bases between. The germline CDR1 and CDR2 sequences are KGHDR and SFDVKD. CDR3 length: 15 residues. The CDR3 bases are TGTGCCACCAGTGAAGGGTTCGTCAACGGGGAGACCCAGTACTTC. Its translation: CATSEGFVNGETQYF.

Details on this clonotype: As the CDR3 is not closed by the conserved phenylalanine or tryptophan, this likely results from a read error. It is unclear where the CDR3 begins or ends on the DNA, so no DNA is shown, and the CDR3 is as TCRdb lists it. This chain links TRBV20-1 with TRBJ1-4; TRBD1 was called by the table and not checked on the DNA. The CDR3 contains 15 residues when both ends are counted. The germline V gene has CDR1 DFQATT and CDR2 SNEGSKA (reference sequence). CDR3 region: CSAYPYRVVGEKRFI.

In its sample, this clonotype was seen many times. The chain has TRBV7-2 and TRBJ1-6; tentative D call: TRBD1 (6 bases). The V gene lost 5 bases and the J gene lost 12 bases, with 14 bases spanning the gap. Germline-derived CDR1 and CDR2 are SGHTA and FQGNSA. CDR3 length: 13 residues. The CDR3 spells CASSRGGLEPLHF. The CDR3 nucleotides are TGTGCCAGCAGCCGAGGGGGGCTTGAACCCCTCCACTTT.

Regarding this clonotype: Germline is not matched at one junction end, which may reflect a read error. The chain recombines TRBV12-3 or TRBV12-4 with TRBJ2-3; D is undetermined. This CDR3 comprises 13 residues. The CDR3 region has the DNA TGTGCCAGCGGAACAGTGGTTCCAGATATGCAGTATTTT. This gives the protein CASGTVVPDMQYF.

The chain carries TRBV5-6 and TRBJ2-7; 13 nucleotides match TRBD2. J was trimmed by 7 bases and V by 6 bases; bases with no gene match: 10. The length of the CDR3 is 15 residues. Germline V gene data show CDR1 as SGHDT and CDR2 as YYEEEE. As DNA, the CDR3 is TGTGCCAGCAAGTCCGGGACTAGCGGGGATAATGAGCAGTACTTC. This codes for CASKSGTSGDNEQYF.

The gene calls are TRBV5-1 and TRBJ1-1; D perhaps matches TRBD1 (5 bases). The CDR3 totals 12 residues. The V gene lost 1 base and the J gene lost 6 bases, with 7 bases spanning the gap. CDR1 and CDR2 from the germline V gene are SGHRS and YFSETQ. CDR3 nucleotides: TGCGCCAGCAGCTTGACAGGCCCTGAAGCTTTCTTT. This translates into CASSLTGPEAFF.

V usage is TRBV5-6 and J usage is TRBJ2-1; the D gene could be TRBD1 or TRBD2 (5 bases each). Between the trimmed V and J ends, which lost 2 bases and 12 bases, there was a span of 27 bases. Looked up from germline, CDR1 is SGHDT and CDR2 is YYEEEE. The CDR3 loop spans 17 amino acids. CDR3 loop: CASSFRAPGTGVDGQFF. CDR3 coding DNA: TGTGCCAGCAGCTTCAGGGCTCCCGGGACCGGGGTCGATGGGCAGTTCTTC.

Ten or more counts support this clonotype. V usage is TRBV15 and J usage is TRBJ2-5, with a possible D match to TRBD1 (6 bases). The germline gives CDR1 LNHNV, CDR2 YYDKDF (reference sequence). The CDR3 length is 13 residues. Trimming took off 3 bases at V and 5 bases at J, with 10 bases between the two ends. The CDR3 DNA reads as TGTGCCACCAGCAGCCACAGGGAGGAGACCCAGTACTTC. Its translation: CATSSHREETQYF.

This clonotype was observed many times. This chain joins TRBV12-3 or TRBV12-4 and TRBJ1-2; D unresolved. V was clipped by 6 bases and J by 8 bases, with 16 bases between them. This CDR3 has 13 residues. CDR3: CASSLDGYGGYTF. The CDR3 nucleotides read TGTGCCAGCAGCCTCGACGGTTATGGGGGCTACACCTTC.

This clonotype was picked up a small number of times. V gene TRBV5-5 combines with J gene TRBJ2-4; 8 nucleotides line up with TRBD2. This CDR3 has 14 residues. Germline lookup yields CDR1 SGHKS and CDR2 YYEKEE (reference sequence). Trimming took 2 bases from V and 5 from J; bases not matched to a gene: 3. In DNA, the CDR3 is TGTGCCAGCAGCTTCGGGGGGGCCCAAAACATTCAGTACTTC. This sequence encodes CASSFGGAQNIQYF.

The V gene is TRBV27, the J gene TRBJ1-2; TRBD1 is a possible D gene (5 bases). The CDR3 length is 15 residues. The V and J ends lost 0 bases and 4 bases respectively, with 12 bases between them. CDR1 and CDR2 from the germline V gene are MNHEY and SMNVEV (reference sequence). As DNA, the CDR3 is TGTGCCAGCAGTTTATCGCCCGGGGCCAGCTATGGCTACACCTTC. It yields the protein CASSLSPGASYGYTF.

The table lists this clonotype with a few counts. For the CDR3, the DNA is TGTGCCAGTAGTCCAGGCTTCGACAATTCACCCCTCCACTTT. This codes for CASSPGFDNSPLHF. The J gene is TRBJ1-6, the V gene TRBV19; no clear D gene. The length of the CDR3 is 14 residues. CDR1 is LNHDA and CDR2 is SQIVND in the germline V gene (reference sequence). The germline V and J ends were trimmed by 5 bases and 7 bases, with 12 bases remaining between them. Full variable domain (remainder filled in from reference TRBV19 and TRBJ1-6): DGGITQSPKYLFRKEGQNVTLSCEQNLNHDAMYWYRQDPGQGLRLIYYSQIVNDFQKGDIAEGYSVSREKKESFPLTVTSAQKNPTAFYLCASSPGFDNSPLHFGNGTRLTVT.

This clonotype was observed many times. The genes are TRBV7-9 and TRBJ1-4, with D unresolved. Trimming shortened V by 1 base and J by 2 bases, and 8 bases separated the two germline ends. The CDR3 loop spans 15 amino acids. Germline assignment: CDR1 SEHNR and CDR2 FQNEAQ (reference sequence). The CDR3 DNA is TGTGCCAGCAGCTTAGTGACCGGCACTAATGAAAAACTGTTTTTT. It yields the protein CASSLVTGTNEKLFF.

This sequence joins TRBV29-1 and TRBJ1-1; D remains unclear. Trimming pared 7 bases from V and 0 bases from J, leaving 12 bases between. The CDR3 has 13 residues. Germline lookup yields CDR1 SQVTM and CDR2 ANQGSEA. CDR3 bases: TGCAGCGGGCAACAAGGAATGAACACTGAAGCTTTCTTT. Its protein product is CSGQQGMNTEAFF.

This clonotype was observed at least ten times. The chain carries TRBV6-5 and TRBJ2-3; 7 nucleotides align to TRBD2. With V trimmed by 6 bases and J by 4 bases, 7 bases remained unmatched. The CDR3 length is 14 residues. Germline V gene data show CDR1 as MNHEY and CDR2 as SVGAGI. DNA of the CDR3: TGTGCCAGCAGCCCAGGACTAGAGTCAGATACGCAGTATTTT. This encodes CASSPGLESDTQYF.

In the case of this clonotype: A single base separates this from a much larger clone, so it may be a read error. This sequence joins TRBV20-1 and TRBJ2-5, with D perhaps TRBD2 (5 bases). V shed 5 bases and J shed 11 bases, with 27 bases lying between them. The germline gives CDR1 DFQATT, CDR2 SNEGSKA (reference sequence). The CDR3 runs to 15 residues. CDR3 in DNA: TGCAGTGCTCCCCCCTACCCGGGGTCCTACGATGAGCAGTACTTC. Translation: CSAPPYPGSYDEQYF.

On this clonotype: This may come from a read error, since a much larger clone is one base off. The chain has TRBV18 and TRBJ2-7, with D possibly being TRBD1 (5 bases). Trimming left V 3 bases short and J 0 bases short, with 15 bases between. The CDR3 has 16 amino acids. Germline CDR1 and CDR2: KGHSH and LQKENI. As DNA, the CDR3 is TGTGCCAGCTCACCGTCGAGGACATCGAGCTCCTACGAGCAGTACTTC. As protein: CASSPSRTSSSYEQYF.

This clonotype has at least ten counts. The V gene is TRBV3-1, the J gene TRBJ2-1, with 8 positions matching TRBD2. From germline, CDR1 is LGHDT and CDR2 YNNKEL (reference sequence). The V gene end was trimmed by 1 base and the J gene end by 5 bases; junction bases not matched to a gene: 4. The CDR3 spans 15 residues. The DNA of the CDR3 is TGTGCCAGCAGCCAAGGGCGGGGGGCCCACAATGAGCAGTTCTTC. Translating it yields CASSQGRGAHNEQFF.

The chain carries TRBV29-1 and TRBJ2-3; possible D gene TRBD2, 7 bases. Trimming pared 4 bases from V and 6 bases from J, leaving 20 bases between. Germline V lookup: CDR1 SQVTM, CDR2 ANQGSEA. The CDR3 totals 15 residues. The CDR3 coding sequence is TGCAGCGTTGGAGATATCGGGGGGCTTTGGGATACGCAGTATTTT. It specifies CSVGDIGGLWDTQYF.

This clonotype was recorded at least ten times. The rearrangement links TRBV7-9 to TRBJ1-1, with D unclear. Germline CDR1 SEHNR, CDR2 FQNEAQ (reference sequence). V lost 5 bases and J 8 bases, leaving 9 bases between the germline ends. The CDR3 covers 11 residues. The CDR3 sequence: CASSRGIEAFF. CDR3 coding DNA: TGTGCCAGCAGCAGAGGGATAGAAGCTTTCTTT.

This clonotype was seen at least ten times. A read error may produce the germline difference seen at one junction end. V and J are TRBV12-3 or TRBV12-4 and TRBJ1-2; no firm D call. The CDR3 covers 11 residues. CDR3 DNA: TGTGCCAGCAGCTTAGGCTATGGCTACACCTTC. Amino acid sequence: CASSLGYGYTF.

The chain carries TRBV7-2 and TRBJ2-7; 11 nucleotides align to TRBD1. The germline CDR1 and CDR2 sequences are SGHTA and FQGNSA. The ends lost 1 base at V and 3 bases at J; junction bases unmatched: 11. The CDR3 has 18 amino acids. CDR3 region: CASSLGTGGASVHYEQYF. CDR3 nucleotides: TGTGCCAGCAGCTTAGGGACAGGGGGCGCGTCGGTACACTACGAGCAGTACTTC.

A word on this clonotype: Germline is not matched at one junction end, which may reflect a read error. The gene calls are TRBV3-1 and TRBJ1-4; D unresolved. CDR1 LGHDT and CDR2 YNNKEL come from the germline V gene (reference sequence). The CDR3 contains 13 residues. CDR3 region: CAGSETVSEKLFF. CDR3 DNA: TGTGCCGGCAGCGAAACAGTTTCTGAAAAACTGTTTTTT. Together with reference TRBV3-1 and TRBJ1-4, the CDR3 gives the full variable domain: DTAVSQTPKYLVTQMGNDKSIKCEQNLGHDTMYWYKQDSKKFLKIMFSYNNKELIINETVPNRFSPKSPDKAHLNLHINSLELGDSAVYFCAGSETVSEKLFFGSGTQLSVL.

As regards this clonotype: A single base separates this from a much larger clone, so it may be a read error. V and J are TRBV28 and TRBJ2-1, with TRBD2 identical over 9 bases. Matching the DNA end better, TRBJ2-7 makes the J call doubtful. The V gene's germline CDR1 is MDHEN and CDR2 SYDVKM. This CDR3 region has 15 residues. CDR3 loop: CASSLLGGGADEQYF. The CDR3 bases are TGTGCCAGCAGTTTATTGGGCGGGGGGGCTGATGAGCAGTACTTC.

Regarding this clonotype: A clone one base away is much larger, so this may be a read error. V gene TRBV3-1 combines with J gene TRBJ2-5, with D perhaps TRBD2 (7 bases). Germline V gene sequence: CDR1 LGHDT, CDR2 YNNKEL (reference sequence). The CDR3 has 18 residues. With 0 bases removed from V and 11 bases from J, the gap between germline ends came to 28 bases. CDR3 sequence (DNA): TGTGCCAGCAGCCAAGATCCGGCTGGAGGGGGGGCAGGGGATGAGCAGTACTTC. Its protein product is CASSQDPAGGGAGDEQYF.

The genes are TRBV30 and TRBJ2-3; 11 bases fit TRBD2. Germline V gene lookup returns CDR1 GTSNPN and CDR2 SVGIG (reference sequence). The V and J ends lost 0 bases and 4 bases, in that order; junction bases with no gene match: 9. CDR3 size: 17 residues. CDR3 DNA sequence: TGTGCCTGGAGTGTATTGGGAACTAGCGGGAGATCAGATACGCAGTATTTT. Amino acid sequence: CAWSVLGTSGRSDTQYF.